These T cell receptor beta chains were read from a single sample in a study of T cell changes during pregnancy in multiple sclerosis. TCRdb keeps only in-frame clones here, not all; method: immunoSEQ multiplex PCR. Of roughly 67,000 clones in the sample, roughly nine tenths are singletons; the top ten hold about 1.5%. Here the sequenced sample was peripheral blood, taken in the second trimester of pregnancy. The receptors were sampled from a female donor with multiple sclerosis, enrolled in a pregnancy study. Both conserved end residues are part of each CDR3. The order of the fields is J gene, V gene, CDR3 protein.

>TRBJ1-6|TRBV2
CASSEGEGRSPLHF
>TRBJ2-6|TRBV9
CASSTHRTGANVLTF
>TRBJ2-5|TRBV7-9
CASSLIGRREETQYF
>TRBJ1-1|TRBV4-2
CASSQDPWGGTEAFF
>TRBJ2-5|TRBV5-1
CASSFRLAGGIQETQYF
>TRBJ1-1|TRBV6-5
CASSYSRGAEAFF
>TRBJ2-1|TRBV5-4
CASSFEVSEQFF
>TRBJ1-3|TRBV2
CASRGLTLRNTIYF
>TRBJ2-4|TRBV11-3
CASSPPRDRAIQYF
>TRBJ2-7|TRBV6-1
CASSEYIAGGYEQYF